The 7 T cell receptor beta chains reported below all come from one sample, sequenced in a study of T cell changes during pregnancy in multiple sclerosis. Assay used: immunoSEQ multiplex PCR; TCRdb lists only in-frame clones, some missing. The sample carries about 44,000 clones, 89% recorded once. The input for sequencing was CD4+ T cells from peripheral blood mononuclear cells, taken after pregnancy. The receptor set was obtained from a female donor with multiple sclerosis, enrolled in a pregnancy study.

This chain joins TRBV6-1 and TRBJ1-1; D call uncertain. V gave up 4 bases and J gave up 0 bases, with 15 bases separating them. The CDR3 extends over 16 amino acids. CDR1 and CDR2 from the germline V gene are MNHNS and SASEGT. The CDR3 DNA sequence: TGTGCCAGCAGTGGCTCATTACAGATGATGAACACTGAAGCTTTCTTT. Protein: CASSGSLQMMNTEAFF.

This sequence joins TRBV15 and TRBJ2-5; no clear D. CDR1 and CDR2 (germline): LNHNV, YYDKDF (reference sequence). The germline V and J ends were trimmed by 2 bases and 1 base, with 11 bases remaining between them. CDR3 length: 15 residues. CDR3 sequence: CATSRFFGSQETQYF. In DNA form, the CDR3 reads TGTGCCACCAGCAGATTTTTCGGGTCCCAAGAGACCCAGTACTTC.

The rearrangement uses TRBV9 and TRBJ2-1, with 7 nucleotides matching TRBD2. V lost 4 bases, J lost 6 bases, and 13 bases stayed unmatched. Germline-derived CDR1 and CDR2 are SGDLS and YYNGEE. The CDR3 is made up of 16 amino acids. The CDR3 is CASSPRTKTGGNEQFF. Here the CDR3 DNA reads TGTGCCAGCAGCCCCAGGACAAAAACGGGGGGCAATGAGCAGTTCTTC.

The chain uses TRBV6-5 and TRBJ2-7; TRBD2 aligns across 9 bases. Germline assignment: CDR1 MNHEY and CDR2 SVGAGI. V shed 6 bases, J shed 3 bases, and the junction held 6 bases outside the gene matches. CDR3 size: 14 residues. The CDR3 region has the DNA TGTGCCAGCAGAGCTTCTAGCGGGATCTACGAGCAGTACTTC. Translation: CASRASSGIYEQYF.

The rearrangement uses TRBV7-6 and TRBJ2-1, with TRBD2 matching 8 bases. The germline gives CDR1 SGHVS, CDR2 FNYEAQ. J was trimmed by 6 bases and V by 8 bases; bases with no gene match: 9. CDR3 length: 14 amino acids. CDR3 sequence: CASGETSAINEQFF. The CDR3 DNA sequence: TGTGCCAGCGGAGAGACTAGCGCAATCAATGAGCAGTTCTTC.

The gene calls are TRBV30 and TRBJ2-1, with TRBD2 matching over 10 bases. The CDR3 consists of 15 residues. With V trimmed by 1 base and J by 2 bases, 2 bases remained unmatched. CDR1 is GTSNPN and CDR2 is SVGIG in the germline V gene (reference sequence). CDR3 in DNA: TGTGCCTGGAGTGACCTAGCGGGAGCCTACAATGAGCAGTTCTTC. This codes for CAWSDLAGAYNEQFF.

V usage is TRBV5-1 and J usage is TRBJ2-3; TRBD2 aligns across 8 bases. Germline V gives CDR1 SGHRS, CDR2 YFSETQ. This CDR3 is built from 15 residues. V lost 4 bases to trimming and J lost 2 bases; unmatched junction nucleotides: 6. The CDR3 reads CASSELAGITDTQYF. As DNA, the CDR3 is TGCGCCAGCAGCGAGCTAGCGGGCATCACAGATACGCAGTATTTT. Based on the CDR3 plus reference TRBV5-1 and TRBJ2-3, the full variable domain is KAGVTQTPRYLIKTRGQQVTLSCSPISGHRSVSWYQQTPGQGLQFLFEYFSETQRNKGNFPGRFSGRQFSNSRSEMNVSTLELGDSALYLCASSELAGITDTQYFGPGTRLTVL.